Listed here are 30 T cell receptor beta chains from one sample, sequenced in a study of technical replicates of blood from a handful of donors (TCRdb year 2017). Library prep was done by the immunoSEQ multiplex PCR assay. TCRdb stores this immuneACCESS table with in-frame sequences only. Part of the clones is absent; in the studies checked, under half of the shortfall reflects unresolved V genes, and no reason is known for the rest. Within this sample are tens of thousands of clones, with approximately 90% of them counted one time only. The biggest ten clones account for 4.5% to 5% of the sample. Specimen: PBMCs. All receptors derive from a human donor in good health. Some clones in this sample may be carry-over from other donors' samples.

This chain uses TRBV11-1 with TRBJ2-1; TRBD2 aligns across 7 bases. Germline CDR1 and CDR2: SGHAT and FQDESV (reference sequence). The J segment lost 2 bases and the V segment lost 6 bases, leaving 7 bases of the junction unmatched. The CDR3 is made up of 15 amino acids. Written as DNA, the CDR3 is TGTGCCAGCAGGGGGGGGGAGGTCACCTACAATGAGCAGTTCTTC. It translates to CASRGGEVTYNEQFF.

The chain carries TRBV19 and TRBJ2-5; D gene ambiguous. The CDR3 loop spans 13 amino acids. V was clipped by 4 bases and J by 1 base, with 7 bases between them. Germline V gene sequence: CDR1 LNHDA, CDR2 SQIVND (reference sequence). The CDR3 DNA reads as TGTGCCAGTAGTACCGTCGTCCAAGAGACCCAGTACTTC. As protein: CASSTVVQETQYF.

V gene TRBV7-9 combines with J gene TRBJ2-2; no reliable D call. The V end was cut by 6 bases, the J end by 4 bases, with 18 bases between. The germline V gene has CDR1 SEHNR and CDR2 FQNEAQ (reference sequence). The CDR3 is made up of 16 amino acids. The chain's CDR3 is CASRPFTSGVTGELFF. The CDR3 nucleotides read TGTGCCAGCAGGCCCTTTACTTCCGGTGTCACCGGGGAGCTGTTTTTT.

This clone has just a few counts. This chain joins TRBV7-2 and TRBJ1-2; tentatively, D is TRBD1 (5 bases). Germline V gene sequence: CDR1 SGHTA, CDR2 FQGNSA. This CDR3 is 14 amino acids long. The V gene lost 1 base and the J gene lost 4 bases, with 10 bases spanning the gap. The CDR3 reads CASSLGQGLYGYTF. CDR3 DNA: TGTGCCAGCAGCTTAGGGCAGGGTCTCTATGGCTACACCTTC.

The V gene is TRBV7-9, the J gene TRBJ2-5; 10 bases agree with TRBD1. Germline CDR1 SEHNR, CDR2 FQNEAQ (reference sequence). The J segment lost 5 bases and the V segment lost 5 bases, leaving 11 bases of the junction unmatched. The CDR3 is made up of 16 amino acids. CDR3 sequence (DNA): TGTGCCAGCAGCGCATCTAGACAGGGGGCCGAGGAGACCCAGTACTTC. It encodes CASSASRQGAEETQYF. Complete variable domain (other parts from reference TRBV7-9 and TRBJ2-5): DTGVSQNPRHKITKRGQNVTFRCDPISEHNRLYWYRQTLGQGPEFLTYFQNEAQLEKSRLLSDRFSAERPKGSFSTLEIQRTEQGDSAMYLCASSASRQGAEETQYFGPGTRLLVL.

The rearrangement links TRBV4-3 to TRBJ1-2; the match to TRBD1 covers 8 bases. The CDR3 runs to 18 residues. J gave up 5 bases and V 0 bases, and 14 bases lay outside the gene matches. CDR1 LGHNA and CDR2 YSLEER come from the germline V gene. The CDR3 coding sequence is TGCGCCAGCAGCCAAGATACCCCCCGACAGGGGCAGTGGTATGGCTACACCTTC. It specifies CASSQDTPRQGQWYGYTF.

The chain employs TRBV7-9 and TRBJ2-5; maybe TRBD1 (6 bases). There are 14 residues in the CDR3. CDR1 is SEHNR and CDR2 is FQNEAQ in the germline V gene (reference sequence). Between the trimmed V and J ends, which lost 8 bases and 4 bases, there was a span of 17 bases. This CDR3 reads CASGGQLYLETQYF. Here the CDR3 DNA reads TGTGCCAGCGGAGGACAGCTATATCTAGAGACCCAGTACTTC.

V usage is TRBV15 and J usage is TRBJ2-7; 8 nucleotides agree with TRBD2. Germline CDR1 and CDR2: LNHNV and YYDKDF (reference sequence). The CDR3 contains 16 residues. Losses at the gene ends were 1 base for V and 1 base for J; bases not matched to a gene: 6. The CDR3 spells CATSRGGGLDSYEQYF. CDR3 nucleotide sequence: TGTGCCACCAGCAGAGGCGGGGGGCTGGATTCCTACGAGCAGTACTTC.

This clone was observed a single time. The J gene is TRBJ2-3, the V gene TRBV7-3; 8 bases fit TRBD2. Germline V gives CDR1 SGHTA, CDR2 FQGTGA. The CDR3 totals 15 residues. V lost 1 base, J lost 5 bases, and 5 bases stayed unmatched. DNA for the CDR3: TGTGCCAGCAGCTTAATGGGGCGGGGGGAAGATACGCAGTATTTT. Encoded protein: CASSLMGRGEDTQYF.

The gene calls are TRBV5-8 and TRBJ1-6, with no clear D. V lost 4 bases, J lost 0 bases, and 11 bases lay in between. This CDR3 has 16 residues. Germline CDR1 reads SGHTS; CDR2 reads YDEGEE. The CDR3 region has the DNA TGTGCCAGCAGCATAAACCGGGTCTCCTATAATTCACCCCTCCACTTT. Its protein is CASSINRVSYNSPLHF.

This clone was counted between two and nine times. The chain uses TRBV2 and TRBJ1-5; TRBD1 agrees at 10 bases. Germline CDR1 and CDR2: SNHLY and FYNNEI. The CDR3 is 15 amino acids. The junction had 7 bases not matched to a gene; V was cut back by 5 bases and J by 6 bases. This chain's CDR3 is CASSPAGQGTQPQHF. CDR3 DNA sequence: TGTGCCAGCAGTCCGGCGGGACAGGGGACTCAGCCCCAGCATTTT.

This sequence joins TRBV4-3 and TRBJ2-3; 9 bases align to TRBD2. V lost 0 bases and J lost 1; bases outside the gene matches: 5. In germline, CDR1 is LGHNA, CDR2 YSLEER. This CDR3 has 17 residues. The CDR3 loop is CASSQDRLAGRTDTQYF. DNA for the CDR3: TGCGCCAGCAGCCAAGATCGTCTAGCGGGGCGCACAGATACGCAGTATTTT.

The DNA for the CDR3 is TGTGCCTGGAGGGTGCGGGACAGGTTCCCGGCTGGGGCCAACGTCCTGACTTTC. It specifies CAWRVRDRFPAGANVLTF. The rearrangement joins TRBV30 to TRBJ2-6, with TRBD1 matching 8 bases. There are 18 residues in the CDR3. Germline V gene data show CDR1 as GTSNPN and CDR2 as SVGIG (reference sequence). V gave up 3 bases and J gave up 2 bases; unmatched junction bases: 12.

This sequence joins TRBV7-7 and TRBJ2-2, with D perhaps TRBD1 (6 bases). The CDR3 runs to 14 residues. CDR1 and CDR2 from the germline V gene are SSHAT and FNYEAQ (reference sequence). V lost 5 bases and J 9 bases, leaving 16 bases between the germline ends. The CDR3 sequence: CASSPDRPPRELFF. The DNA for the CDR3 is TGTGCCAGCAGCCCGGACAGACCTCCCCGGGAGCTGTTTTTT.

The rearrangement links TRBV12-5 to TRBJ1-1, with a possible D match to TRBD1 (6 bases). V was trimmed by 1 base and J by 6 bases, leaving 9 bases between them. Germline V CDR1 and CDR2: LGHNT, FRNRAP. The CDR3 has 13 residues. The CDR3 loop is CASGLGTVPEAFF. The CDR3, as DNA: TGTGCTAGTGGTTTGGGGACAGTTCCTGAAGCTTTCTTT.

The J gene is TRBJ2-5, the V gene TRBV29-1; 9 nucleotides align to TRBD1. J was trimmed by 4 bases and V by 4 bases; bases with no gene match: 4. The CDR3 is made up of 13 amino acids. CDR1 and CDR2 (germline): SQVTM, ANQGSEA. The CDR3 sequence: CSVGTGARETQYF. The CDR3 DNA sequence: TGCAGCGTTGGGACAGGGGCCCGAGAGACCCAGTACTTC. The full variable domain, its missing parts supplied by reference TRBV29-1 and TRBJ2-5, is SAVISQKPSRDICQRGTSLTIQCQVDSQVTMMFWYRQQPGQSLTLIATANQGSEATYESGFVIDKFPISRPNLTFSTLTVSNMSPEDSSIYLCSVGTGARETQYFGPGTRLLVL.

The V call is TRBV19, the J call TRBJ1-1; a weak D match, TRBD1 (5 bases). This CDR3 region has 13 residues. Looked up from germline, CDR1 is LNHDA and CDR2 is SQIVND (reference sequence). Trimming left V 4 bases short and J 4 bases short, with 10 bases between. The CDR3 reads CASSTGVRTEAFF. The CDR3, as DNA: TGTGCCAGTAGTACGGGGGTCCGCACTGAAGCTTTCTTT.

This chain links TRBV7-8 with TRBJ2-3; 9 bases line up with TRBD2. The CDR3 runs 21 residues. Germline CDR1 and CDR2: SGHVS and FQNEAQ. Trimming cost V 3 bases and J 4 bases; bases outside gene matches: 23. CDR3 amino acids: CASSLGQILNLGGRAPDTQYF. DNA of the CDR3: TGTGCCAGCAGCTTGGGACAGATCCTCAACTTGGGCGGGAGGGCCCCAGATACGCAGTATTTT. The whole variable domain, remainder taken from reference TRBV7-8 and TRBJ2-3, is GAGVSQSPRYKVAKRGQDVALRCDPISGHVSLFWYQQALGQGPEFLTYFQNEAQLDKSGLPSDRFFAERPEGSVSTLKIQRTQQEDSAVYLCASSLGQILNLGGRAPDTQYFGPGTRLTVL.

The V gene is TRBV7-2, the J gene TRBJ2-7; 7 nucleotides line up with TRBD1. CDR3 size: 16 residues. The J segment lost 2 bases and the V segment lost 2 bases, leaving 9 bases of the junction unmatched. Germline CDR1 and CDR2: SGHTA and FQGNSA. CDR3 protein: CASSLLLTGATYEQYF. In DNA, the CDR3 is TGTGCCAGCAGCTTACTTTTAACAGGGGCTACCTACGAGCAGTACTTC. Complete variable domain (other parts from reference TRBV7-2 and TRBJ2-7): GAGVSQSPSNKVTEKGKDVELRCDPISGHTALYWYRQSLGQGLEFLIYFQGNSAPDKSGLPSDRFSAERTGGSVSTLTIQRTQQEDSAVYLCASSLLLTGATYEQYFGPGTRLTVT.

J is TRBJ1-5 and V is TRBV6-5; TRBD1 might be the D (6 bases). The V gene lost 0 bases and the J gene lost 6 bases, with 9 bases spanning the gap. The CDR3 is made up of 14 amino acids. Germline V gene lookup returns CDR1 MNHEY and CDR2 SVGAGI. CDR3 DNA: TGTGCCAGCAGTTACTCCCAGGGGCGTCAGCCCCAGCATTTT. Translated: CASSYSQGRQPQHF.

This chain links TRBV7-6 with TRBJ2-7; 7 bases are shared with TRBD1. The CDR3 extends over 14 amino acids. V trimming: 2 bases; J trimming: 2 bases; junction bases outside the gene matches: 3. Germline loops: CDR1 SGHVS, CDR2 FNYEAQ. CDR3 coding DNA: TGTGCCAGCAGCTTACAGGGGGACACCTACGAGCAGTACTTC. It yields the protein CASSLQGDTYEQYF.

The chain employs TRBV6-5 and TRBJ2-5; tentatively, D is TRBD1 (6 bases). The J call is doubtful: the DNA matches TRBJ2-7 better. Germline loops: CDR1 MNHEY, CDR2 SVGAGI. This CDR3 spans 12 amino acids. The CDR3 here is CASSGDTHEQYF. CDR3 DNA: TGTGCCAGCAGTGGGGACACTCACGAGCAGTACTTC.

The V and J genes are TRBV19 and TRBJ1-2, with 7 bases matching TRBD1. The CDR3 runs to 14 residues. Germline-derived CDR1 and CDR2 are LNHDA and SQIVND (reference sequence). Trimming removed 5 bases from V and 4 bases from J; junction bases left unmatched: 7. The CDR3 loop is CASSYGQVRYGYTF. The CDR3 region has the DNA TGTGCCAGTAGTTACGGACAGGTTCGCTATGGCTACACCTTC. The entire variable domain, with the rest obtained from reference TRBV19 and TRBJ1-2, is as follows: DGGITQSPKYLFRKEGQNVTLSCEQNLNHDAMYWYRQDPGQGLRLIYYSQIVNDFQKGDIAEGYSVSREKKESFPLTVTSAQKNPTAFYLCASSYGQVRYGYTFGSGTRLTVV.

This clone was found once. V gene TRBV4-1 combines with J gene TRBJ2-3, with 11 bases matching TRBD2. The CDR3 loop spans 17 amino acids. J was trimmed by 4 bases and V by 4 bases; bases with no gene match: 10. The germline CDR1 and CDR2 sequences are MGHRA and YSYEKL. CDR3 DNA sequence: TGCGCCAGCAGCCCGGAAGGGCGACTAGCGGGGTCAGATACGCAGTATTTT. Its translation is CASSPEGRLAGSDTQYF.

The rearrangement uses TRBV5-6 and TRBJ2-1, with 9 bases lining up with TRBD2. The V and J ends lost 2 bases and 15 bases, in that order; junction bases with no gene match: 9. The CDR3 covers 13 residues. Germline V CDR1 and CDR2: SGHDT, YYEEEE. The CDR3 bases are TGTGCCAGCAGCTTAGTAGCGGGGGACCCACTGTTCTTC. It codes for CASSLVAGDPLFF.

The chain recombines TRBV5-4 with TRBJ1-2; D is possibly TRBD1 (6 bases). The CDR3 has 14 residues. Looked up from germline, CDR1 is SGHNT and CDR2 is YYREEE (reference sequence). V was shortened by 2 bases and J by 5 bases, with 13 bases between the two germline ends. This CDR3 is CASSLQGEAYGYTF. In nucleotides, the CDR3 is TGTGCCAGCAGCTTACAGGGCGAGGCTTATGGCTACACCTTC.

The chain is built from TRBV7-2 and TRBJ1-3; D remains unclear. CDR1 and CDR2 from the germline V gene are SGHTA and FQGNSA. The V end lost 4 bases, the J end lost 3 bases, and 16 bases lay between the germline ends. The CDR3 runs 16 residues. In DNA, the CDR3 is TGTGCCAGCAGCTCTCTGGGCTACTCGTATGGAAACACCATATATTTT. Protein product: CASSSLGYSYGNTIYF.

V is TRBV23-1 and J is TRBJ1-1; the match to TRBD1 covers 7 bases. TRBV23-1 is given ORF status, its function remaining uncertain. This CDR3 contains 15 residues. J gave up 4 bases and V 3 bases, and 8 bases lay outside the gene matches. CDR3 in amino acids: CASSHPDRVITEAFF. The CDR3 DNA is TGCGCCAGCAGTCATCCCGACAGGGTAATCACTGAAGCTTTCTTT.

As concerns this clone: Other DNA sequences from this sample encode an identical CDR3 as well. V and J are TRBV15 and TRBJ1-4; 9 nucleotides line up with TRBD1. This CDR3 is 15 amino acids long. Germline CDR1 and CDR2: LNHNV and YYDKDF (reference sequence). Germline trimming cut 5 bases from V and 16 bases from J; bases unmatched to any gene: 17. For the CDR3, the DNA is TGTGCCACCAGCCGCCCGGGACAGGGCTTCGGAGGATCGTTTTTT. Translation gives CATSRPGQGFGGSFF.

V is TRBV4-1 and J is TRBJ1-5; 7 positions match TRBD1. V was pared by 0 bases and J by 5 bases, with 7 bases of the junction left unmatched. CDR1 and CDR2 from the germline V gene are MGHRA and YSYEKL. The CDR3 loop spans 16 amino acids. The CDR3 DNA follows: TGCGCCAGCAGCCAAGATCCTGGGCAGGGGGATCAGCCCCAGCATTTT. Its translation: CASSQDPGQGDQPQHF.